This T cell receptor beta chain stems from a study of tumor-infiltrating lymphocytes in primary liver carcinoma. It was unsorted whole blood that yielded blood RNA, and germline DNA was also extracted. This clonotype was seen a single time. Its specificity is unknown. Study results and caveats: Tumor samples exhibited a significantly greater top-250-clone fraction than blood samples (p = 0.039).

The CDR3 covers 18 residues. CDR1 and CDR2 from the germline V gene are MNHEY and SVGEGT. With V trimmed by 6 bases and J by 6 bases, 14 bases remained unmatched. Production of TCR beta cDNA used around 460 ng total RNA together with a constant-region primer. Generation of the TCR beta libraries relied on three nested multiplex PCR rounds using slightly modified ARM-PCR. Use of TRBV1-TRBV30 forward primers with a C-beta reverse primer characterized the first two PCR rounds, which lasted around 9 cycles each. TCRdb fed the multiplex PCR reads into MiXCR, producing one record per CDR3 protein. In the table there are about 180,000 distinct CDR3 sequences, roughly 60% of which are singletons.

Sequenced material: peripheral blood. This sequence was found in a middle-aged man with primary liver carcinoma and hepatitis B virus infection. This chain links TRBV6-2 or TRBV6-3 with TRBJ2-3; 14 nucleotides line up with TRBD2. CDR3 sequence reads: CASSRITGTSGGYDTQYF. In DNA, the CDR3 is TGTGCCAGCAGCCGTATTACCGGGACTAGCGGGGGTTATGATACGCAGTATTTT.